The 9 T cell receptor beta chains reported below all come from one sample, sequenced in a study of shared clonotypes between healthy human individuals. Repertoires were generated with immunoSEQ multiplex PCR, while TCRdb's copy carries only in-frame clones and drops some. The sample yields fewer than 2.5 million clones, 93% seen once. The sequenced sample consisted of naive CD4+ T cells from PBMCs. The subset: CD45RA+ positively selected. The receptor set was obtained from a man aged 18-30 years in good health. Some clones in this sample may be carry-over from other donors' samples.

The chain recombines TRBV9 with TRBJ2-5; 8 bases agree with TRBD2. The CDR3 loop spans 16 amino acids. The germline V gene has CDR1 SGDLS and CDR2 YYNGEE. V gave up 0 bases and J gave up 5 bases; unmatched junction bases: 9. CDR3 loop: CASSVGAGGRGETQYF. In nucleotides, the CDR3 is TGTGCCAGCAGCGTAGGCGCGGGAGGCCGGGGGGAGACCCAGTACTTC.

This clone was counted once. This chain joins TRBV6-6 and TRBJ2-7; 7 bases line up with TRBD1. This CDR3 has 14 residues. J lost 0 bases, V lost 5 bases, and 4 bases had no gene match. Germline-derived CDR1 and CDR2 are MNHNY and SVGAGI (reference sequence). CDR3 in amino acids: CASSPGQSSYEQYF. CDR3 DNA sequence: TGTGCCAGCAGTCCGGGACAGAGCTCCTACGAGCAGTACTTC.

The chain has TRBV7-2 and TRBJ1-2, with TRBD1 as a possible D gene (6 bases). The germline V and J ends were trimmed by 0 bases and 7 bases, with 21 bases remaining between them. CDR1 and CDR2 from the germline V gene are SGHTA and FQGNSA. The length of the CDR3 is 17 residues. In DNA, the CDR3 is TGTGCCAGCAGCTTAGCGCTTAGGGCCGGGGGCCTTCGTGGCTACACCTTC. It yields the protein CASSLALRAGGLRGYTF. Full variable domain (missing parts from reference TRBV7-2 and TRBJ1-2): GAGVSQSPSNKVTEKGKDVELRCDPISGHTALYWYRQSLGQGLEFLIYFQGNSAPDKSGLPSDRFSAERTGGSVSTLTIQRTQQEDSAVYLCASSLALRAGGLRGYTFGSGTRLTVV.

The V call is TRBV10-3, the J call TRBJ2-7; 11 nucleotides line up with TRBD1. The germline V gene has CDR1 ENHRY and CDR2 SYGVKD. The CDR3 runs to 14 residues. After removal of 6 bases from V and 2 bases from J, the junction contained 3 bases not matched to a gene. The CDR3, as DNA: TGTGCCATCAGGGGGGACAGGGGGACCTACGAGCAGTACTTC. It translates to CAIRGDRGTYEQYF.

Regarding this clone: An end of the junction does not agree with germline; a read error may underlie this. The CDR3 protein is CASSRDRGLNF. CDR3 in DNA: TGTGCCAGCTCACGGGACAGGGGGCTCAATTTT. V usage is TRBV18 and J usage is TRBJ1-3; 12 bases fit TRBD1. Germline values: CDR1 KGHSH, CDR2 LQKENI. The CDR3 sequence is 11 residues long.

The V call is TRBV5-1, the J call TRBJ2-7, with D possibly being TRBD2 (5 bases). Germline V gene lookup returns CDR1 SGHRS and CDR2 YFSETQ. V lost 3 bases, J lost 6 bases, and 22 bases lay in between. CDR3 length: 16 amino acids. The CDR3 region is CASSSPTRNGLSEQYF. CDR3 DNA: TGCGCCAGCAGCTCCCCCACTAGGAATGGGCTTAGCGAGCAGTACTTC.

Concerning this clone: Within the sample, other DNA sequences also encode this same CDR3. This sequence joins TRBV28 and TRBJ1-3, with 7 bases aligning to TRBD1. This CDR3 contains 14 residues. Per germline, CDR1 MDHEN and CDR2 SYDVKM. J lost 2 bases, V lost 5 bases, and 3 bases had no gene match. CDR3 nucleotides: TGTGCCAGCAGTCTTCAGGGGGCTGGAAACACCATATATTTT. Amino acid sequence: CASSLQGAGNTIYF.

The gene calls are TRBV5-3 and TRBJ2-5; D may be TRBD2 (6 bases). TRBV5-3 has ORF status, its function being uncertain. V was cut by 7 bases and J by 10 bases, with 23 bases left in between. CDR3 length: 14 residues. For the CDR3, the DNA is TGTGCCAGACCTATAGCGGAGAGGGCCCTCCTCCAGTACTTC. Encoded protein: CARPIAERALLQYF.

The CDR3 protein is CASSPLGGGDYGYTF. The CDR3 nucleotides are TGTGCCAGCAGTCCCCTGGGTGGGGGAGACTATGGCTACACCTTC. This rearrangement joins TRBV28 to TRBJ1-2, with a weak D call TRBD1 (5 bases). V lost 5 bases to trimming and J lost 3 bases, with 16 bases between them. The germline V gene has CDR1 MDHEN and CDR2 SYDVKM. The CDR3 spans 15 residues.